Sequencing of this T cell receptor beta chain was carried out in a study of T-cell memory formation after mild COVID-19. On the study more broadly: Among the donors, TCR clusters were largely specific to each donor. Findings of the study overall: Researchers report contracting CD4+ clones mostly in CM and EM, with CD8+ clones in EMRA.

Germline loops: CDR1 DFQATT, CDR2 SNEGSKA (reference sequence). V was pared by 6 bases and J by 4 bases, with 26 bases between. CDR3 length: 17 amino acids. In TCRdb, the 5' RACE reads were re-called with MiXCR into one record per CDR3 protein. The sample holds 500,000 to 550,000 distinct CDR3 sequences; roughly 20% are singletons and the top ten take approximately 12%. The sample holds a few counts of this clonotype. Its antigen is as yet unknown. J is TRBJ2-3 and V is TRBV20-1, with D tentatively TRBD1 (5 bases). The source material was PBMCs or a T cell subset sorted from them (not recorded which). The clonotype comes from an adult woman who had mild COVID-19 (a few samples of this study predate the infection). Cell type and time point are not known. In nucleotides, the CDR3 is TGCAGTGCCACAAAGGCGGACACCTTGTGGGCCCCAGATACGCAGTATTTT. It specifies CSATKADTLWAPDTQYF.